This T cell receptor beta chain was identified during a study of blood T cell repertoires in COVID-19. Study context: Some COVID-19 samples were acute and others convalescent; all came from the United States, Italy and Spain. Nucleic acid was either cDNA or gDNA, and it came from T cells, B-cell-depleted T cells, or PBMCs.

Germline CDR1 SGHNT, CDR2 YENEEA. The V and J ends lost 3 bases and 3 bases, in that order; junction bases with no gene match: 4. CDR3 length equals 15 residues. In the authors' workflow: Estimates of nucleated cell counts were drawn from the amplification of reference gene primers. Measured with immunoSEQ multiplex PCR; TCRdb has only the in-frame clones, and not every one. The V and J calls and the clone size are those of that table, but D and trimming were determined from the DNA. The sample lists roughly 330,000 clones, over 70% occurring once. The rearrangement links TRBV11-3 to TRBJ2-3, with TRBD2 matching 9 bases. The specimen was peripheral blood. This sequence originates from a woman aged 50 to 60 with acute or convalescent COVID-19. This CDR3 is CASSFSSGVTDTQYF. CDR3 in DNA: TGTGCCAGCAGCTTTTCTAGCGGGGTGACAGATACGCAGTATTTT.